This record looks at one T cell receptor beta chain sequence and its context. Per the original methods: Estimated nucleated cell counts came from reference gene primer amplification. Some clones are missing from TCRdb's copy, which holds only in-frame ones; the method was immunoSEQ multiplex PCR. V and J calls and clone size are copied from that table; D and trimming were computed from the DNA. Of about 100,000 clones listed, around 90% were seen once; the top ten hold 4.5% to 5%. The data are from a study of blood T cell repertoires in COVID-19. The wider study: The United States, Italy and Spain were the sources of the acute and convalescent COVID-19 samples. T cells, B-cell-depleted T cells, or PBMCs supplied cDNA or gDNA.

Sequencing input: peripheral blood. The clonotype was recovered from a man aged 35 to 55 with active or convalescent COVID-19.

In DNA, the CDR3 is TGTGCCAGCAGACCGATTAGCGGGAATCATGAGCAGTTCTTC. Its translation is CASRPISGNHEQFF. The V gene is TRBV28, the J gene TRBJ2-1; 8 bases align to TRBD2. This CDR3 has 14 residues. V shed 6 bases, J shed 8 bases, and the junction held 9 bases outside the gene matches. From germline, CDR1 is MDHEN and CDR2 SYDVKM. Complete variable domain (other parts from reference TRBV28 and TRBJ2-1): DVKVTQSSRYLVKRTGEKVFLECVQDMDHENMFWYRQDPGLGLRLIYFSYDVKMKEKGDIPEGYSVSREKKERFSLILESASTNQTSMYLCASRPISGNHEQFFGPGTRLTVL.